The source of this T cell receptor (beta chain) is a study of T cell repertoires in cytomegalovirus infection. Across the whole study: Public TCR beta signatures marked donors with CMV infection and the matching HLA. Study conclusions and caveats: Carriers of CMV plus the relevant HLA were identified by cumulative public TCR beta family frequency. HLA-C-restricted, CMV-specific TCR beta clonotypes were dominant ex vivo.

A word on this clonotype: The antigen remains unidentified.

The CDR3 contains 15 residues. Germline V gives CDR1 MNHEY, CDR2 SVGEGT. After removal of 6 bases from V and 10 bases from J, the junction contained 14 bases not matched to a gene. Each CDR3 protein is one row after TCRdb ran MiXCR on the reads. The sample records over 55,000 distinct CDR3 sequences, around 20% being singletons. Sequencing used CD8+ T cells from cultured PBMCs, obtained from culture after CMV antigen stimulation. The chain joins TRBV6-2 or TRBV6-3 to TRBJ2-1, with 8 bases lining up with TRBD2. This sequence was found in a human donor in good health (CMV status not recorded). Some clones in this sample may be carry-over from other donors' samples. DNA for the CDR3: TGTGCCAGCAGCCCGGGACTAGATTCAGGTAACGAGCAGTTCTTC. Its protein is CASSPGLDSGNEQFF.